The 28 T cell receptor beta chains below come from one sample, sequenced in a study of shared clonotypes between healthy human individuals. Clones were sequenced by immunoSEQ multiplex PCR, and TCRdb holds only the in-frame ones, with some missing. The sample holds about 2,100,000 clones, 90% to 95% seen once. CD45RO negativity and positive selection for CCR7 defined naive CD8 cells, a population that excluded terminally differentiated effector memory CD45RA+ cells. The specimen sequenced was naive CD8+ T cells from PBMCs. Receptors originate from a man aged 18 to 29 in good health. Some clones in this sample may be carry-over from other donors' samples.

The chain uses TRBV28 and TRBJ1-5, with unresolved D. Germline loops: CDR1 MDHEN, CDR2 SYDVKM. The CDR3 is 17 residues long. V lost 10 bases to trimming and J lost 1 base, with 23 bases between them. The CDR3 nucleotides read TGTGCCATCCAACTCCGGGAGGCGGTTATAAGCAATCAGCCCCAGCATTTT. Encoded protein: CAIQLREAVISNQPQHF. The full variable domain, its missing parts supplied by reference TRBV28 and TRBJ1-5, is DVKVTQSSRYLVKRTGEKVFLECVQDMDHENMFWYRQDPGLGLRLIYFSYDVKMKEKGDIPEGYSVSREKKERFSLILESASTNQTSMYLCAIQLREAVISNQPQHFGDGTRLSIL.

The rearrangement joins TRBV4-1 to TRBJ1-1; D perhaps matches TRBD1 (5 bases). V lost 4 bases and J 4 bases, leaving 16 bases between the germline ends. The CDR3 has 15 amino acids. Germline CDR1 and CDR2: MGHRA and YSYEKL. The CDR3 bases are TGCGCCAGCAGCCTGTGGATGGGAAGGGGCACTGAAGCTTTCTTT. Translated, it gives CASSLWMGRGTEAFF.

The V call is TRBV13, the J call TRBJ2-5; 7 nucleotides agree with TRBD1. This CDR3 has 16 residues. Per germline, CDR1 PRHDT and CDR2 FYEKMQ (reference sequence). The V gene end was trimmed by 3 bases and the J gene end by 4 bases; junction bases not matched to a gene: 11. The CDR3 nucleotides are TGTGCCAGCAGCTTTAAGAGGGGGCGAGAAGGAGAGACCCAGTACTTC. It yields the protein CASSFKRGREGETQYF.

The rearrangement links TRBV9 to TRBJ2-3, with 8 bases that match TRBD2. The V and J ends lost 0 bases and 0 bases, in that order; junction bases with no gene match: 15. This CDR3 has 20 residues. Germline V lookup: CDR1 SGDLS, CDR2 YYNGEE. CDR3 in amino acids: CASSVDRRSGSGSSTDTQYF. The CDR3 DNA reads as TGTGCCAGCAGCGTAGACCGTAGGAGCGGGAGTGGGTCTAGCACAGATACGCAGTATTTT.

The chain combines TRBV6-5 with TRBJ1-5; no definite D call. CDR3 size: 14 residues. The V and J ends lost 2 bases and 4 bases respectively, with 9 bases between them. Germline CDR1 MNHEY, CDR2 SVGAGI. The CDR3 bases are TGTGCCAGCAGTTACGGGCAGCCGAATCAGCCCCAGCATTTT. This gives the protein CASSYGQPNQPQHF.

The J gene is TRBJ2-3, the V gene TRBV9; D is possibly TRBD1 (5 bases). This CDR3 is 13 amino acids long. Germline assignment: CDR1 SGDLS and CDR2 YYNGEE. The germline V and J ends were trimmed by 0 bases and 4 bases, with 6 bases remaining between them. The CDR3 sequence is CASSVEGPDTQYF. In DNA form, the CDR3 reads TGTGCCAGCAGCGTAGAGGGGCCAGATACGCAGTATTTT.

V usage is TRBV10-2 and J usage is TRBJ2-2; 8 positions agree with TRBD1. The germline V gene has CDR1 WSHSY and CDR2 SAAADI. With 3 bases clipped from V and 3 bases from J, the junction kept 3 bases outside the gene matches. CDR3 size: 15 residues. The CDR3 nucleotides are TGCGCCAGCAGTGACCCGGACAGGGACACCGGGGAGCTGTTTTTT. Translated: CASSDPDRDTGELFF.

This clone was seen only a few times. The V and J genes are TRBV30 and TRBJ1-1, with D tentatively TRBD1 (5 bases). Germline V gene lookup returns CDR1 GTSNPN and CDR2 SVGIG (reference sequence). V shed 0 bases and J shed 6 bases, with 17 bases lying between them. The CDR3 loop spans 15 amino acids. This chain's CDR3 is CAWSVYKHPTAEAFF. As DNA, the CDR3 is TGTGCCTGGAGTGTTTATAAGCACCCGACAGCTGAAGCTTTCTTT. Together with reference TRBV30 and TRBJ1-1, the CDR3 gives the full variable domain: SQTIHQWPATLVQPVGSPLSLECTVEGTSNPNLYWYRQAAGRGLQLLFYSVGIGQISSEVPQNLSASRPQDRQFILSSKKLLLSDSGFYLCAWSVYKHPTAEAFFGQGTRLTVV.

Details on this clone: This sample also contains other DNA sequences that code for the same CDR3. The chain has TRBV28 and TRBJ1-5, with unresolved D. CDR1 and CDR2 from the germline V gene are MDHEN and SYDVKM. V was trimmed by 4 bases and J by 0 bases, leaving 4 bases between them. The CDR3 is 13 amino acids. CDR3 sequence (DNA): TGTGCCAGCAGTTCTCATAGCAATCAGCCCCAGCATTTT. Translation: CASSSHSNQPQHF.

The chain joins TRBV15 to TRBJ1-4, with D perhaps TRBD1 (6 bases). The CDR3 length is 15 residues. Germline-derived CDR1 and CDR2 are LNHNV and YYDKDF (reference sequence). Deletions cut 6 bases from V and 6 bases from J, with 17 bases between. The CDR3 DNA reads as TGTGCCACCAGAGATCTCCACAGGGCGTATGAAAAACTGTTTTTT. Its protein is CATRDLHRAYEKLFF.

The rearrangement uses TRBV7-3 and TRBJ2-7; D is uncertain. CDR1 and CDR2 from the germline V gene are SGHTA and FQGTGA. This CDR3 has 13 amino acids. V lost 4 bases and J 4 bases, leaving 11 bases between the germline ends. CDR3: CASSSSQGYEQYF. CDR3 DNA: TGTGCCAGCAGCTCCTCCCAAGGGTACGAGCAGTACTTC.

This chain uses TRBV27 with TRBJ2-2, with TRBD1 as a possible D gene (6 bases). Trimming cost V 4 bases and J 1 base, with 7 bases left between them. Germline-derived CDR1 and CDR2 are MNHEY and SMNVEV (reference sequence). This CDR3 contains 14 residues. The CDR3 loop reads CASSWDKNTGELFF. The CDR3 DNA is TGTGCCAGCAGTTGGGACAAGAACACCGGGGAGCTGTTTTTT.

The chain couples TRBV28 to TRBJ2-7; TRBD1 matches at 9 bases. Germline CDR1 is MDHEN and CDR2 is SYDVKM. The CDR3 covers 13 residues. Trimming cost V 10 bases and J 0 bases; bases outside gene matches: 4. CDR3 residues: CATGTGSSYEQYF. The CDR3 DNA sequence: TGTGCCACCGGGACAGGGAGCTCCTACGAGCAGTACTTC.

A remark on this clone: Distinct nucleotide sequences in the sample also encode this CDR3. The V gene is TRBV6-5, the J gene TRBJ2-1; D is unclear. V dropped 0 bases and J dropped 4 bases, with 4 bases sitting between them. The germline CDR1 and CDR2 sequences are MNHEY and SVGAGI. The CDR3 covers 13 residues. In nucleotides, the CDR3 is TGTGCCAGCAGTTACTCCGGATACAATGAGCAGTTCTTC. It specifies CASSYSGYNEQFF.

The CDR3 reads CASSLLGRRTDTQYF. In nucleotides, the CDR3 is TGTGCCAGCAGTTTATTGGGGAGAAGGACAGATACGCAGTATTTT. The chain uses TRBV27 and TRBJ2-3; a weak D match, TRBD2 (5 bases). Germline CDR1 reads MNHEY; CDR2 reads SMNVEV (reference sequence). The CDR3 consists of 15 residues. The ends were cut back, 1 base at V and 3 bases at J, with 11 bases in the middle.

V usage is TRBV5-6 and J usage is TRBJ2-7; no reliable D call. The V gene's germline CDR1 is SGHDT and CDR2 YYEEEE. This CDR3 is 14 amino acids long. Between the trimmed V and J ends, which lost 5 bases and 0 bases, there was a span of 12 bases. The CDR3 spells CASRTPSDSYEQYF. DNA for the CDR3: TGTGCCAGCAGAACCCCGTCAGACTCCTACGAGCAGTACTTC.

This chain links TRBV28 with TRBJ2-7; TRBD2 matches at 7 bases. This CDR3 has 14 residues. Looked up from germline, CDR1 is MDHEN and CDR2 is SYDVKM. After removal of 5 bases from V and 5 bases from J, the junction contained 9 bases not matched to a gene. The CDR3, as DNA: TGTGCCAGCAGTAGGGCAGGGACTACGGACGAGCAGTACTTC. It is translated as CASSRAGTTDEQYF. The whole variable domain, remainder taken from reference TRBV28 and TRBJ2-7, is DVKVTQSSRYLVKRTGEKVFLECVQDMDHENMFWYRQDPGLGLRLIYFSYDVKMKEKGDIPEGYSVSREKKERFSLILESASTNQTSMYLCASSRAGTTDEQYFGPGTRLTVT.

This sequence joins TRBV6-6 and TRBJ1-2; D is ambiguous. Trimming took 5 bases from V and 2 from J, leaving 15 bases between them. Germline V gene data show CDR1 as MNHNY and CDR2 as SVGAGI (reference sequence). The CDR3 is 15 residues long. The CDR3 here is CASSPRGGRNYGYTF. The DNA for the CDR3 is TGTGCCAGCAGTCCCCGGGGAGGGCGGAACTATGGCTACACCTTC.

The chain links TRBV27 to TRBJ2-7; 12 positions agree with TRBD1. CDR3 length equals 13 residues. CDR1 MNHEY and CDR2 SMNVEV come from the germline V gene (reference sequence). The ends lost 9 bases at V and 2 bases at J; junction bases unmatched: 2. The CDR3 nucleotides read TGTGCCAGTGGGACAGGGGGCACCTACGAGCAGTACTTC. Its protein product is CASGTGGTYEQYF.

The chain links TRBV11-2 to TRBJ2-2; D not certain. The CDR3 extends over 14 amino acids. Germline loops: CDR1 SGHAT, CDR2 FQNNGV. Trimming stripped 3 bases from V and 5 bases from J, with 10 bases between. The CDR3 DNA sequence: TGTGCCAGCAGCTTTTTGGCCTTGACCGGGGAGCTGTTTTTT. Amino acid sequence: CASSFLALTGELFF.

The J gene is TRBJ2-5, the V gene TRBV7-9; no clear D gene. The V and J ends lost 4 bases and 2 bases respectively, with 8 bases between them. This CDR3 region has 13 residues. Germline CDR1 is SEHNR and CDR2 is FQNEAQ (reference sequence). The DNA for the CDR3 is TGTGCCAGCAGCTCTATAGTACAAGAGACCCAGTACTTC. Translated, it gives CASSSIVQETQYF. Complete variable domain (other parts from reference TRBV7-9 and TRBJ2-5): DTGVSQNPRHKITKRGQNVTFRCDPISEHNRLYWYRQTLGQGPEFLTYFQNEAQLEKSRLLSDRFSAERPKGSFSTLEIQRTEQGDSAMYLCASSSIVQETQYFGPGTRLLVL.

The chain uses TRBV25-1 and TRBJ2-1; the D is unclear. The germline V and J ends were trimmed by 3 bases and 8 bases, with 5 bases remaining between them. The CDR3 loop spans 11 amino acids. Germline loops: CDR1 MGHDK, CDR2 SYGVNS. For the CDR3, the DNA is TGTGCCAGCAGTGACCTCGATGAGCAGTTCTTC. Protein sequence: CASSDLDEQFF.

This clone has more than one count but fewer than ten. The chain combines TRBV9 with TRBJ1-1; no clear D. V dropped 4 bases and J dropped 4 bases, with 11 bases sitting between them. The CDR3 runs to 13 residues. Germline V CDR1 and CDR2: SGDLS, YYNGEE. The CDR3 spells CASSRGEGTEAFF. CDR3 nucleotides: TGTGCCAGCAGCCGTGGAGAAGGCACTGAAGCTTTCTTT.

The V call is TRBV28, the J call TRBJ2-1, with TRBD1 matching over 9 bases. The V gene end was trimmed by 9 bases and the J gene end by 7 bases; junction bases not matched to a gene: 10. In germline, CDR1 is MDHEN, CDR2 SYDVKM. The CDR3 runs to 14 residues. CDR3 nucleotides: TGTGCCAGTAGAACGGGACAGGGTGGGAATGAGCAGTTCTTC. Its translation is CASRTGQGGNEQFF.

The chain recombines TRBV2 with TRBJ2-5; D remains ambiguous. The CDR3 length is 14 residues. The ends were cut back, 4 bases at V and 6 bases at J, with 15 bases in the middle. From germline, CDR1 is SNHLY and CDR2 FYNNEI. The CDR3, as DNA: TGTGCCAGCAGTGGGCTCGGACCAGATCAGACCCAGTACTTC. Its protein product is CASSGLGPDQTQYF.

V and J are TRBV5-1 and TRBJ2-1, with 7 bases fitting TRBD1. Germline CDR1 reads SGHRS; CDR2 reads YFSETQ. This CDR3 spans 18 amino acids. The J segment lost 7 bases and the V segment lost 4 bases, leaving 20 bases of the junction unmatched. The CDR3 DNA reads TGCGCCAGCAGCGGGGCGCACAGGGGCCGGCTGGCAGGGAATGAGCAGTTCTTC. Amino acids: CASSGAHRGRLAGNEQFF.

V usage is TRBV4-1 and J usage is TRBJ1-1; D might be TRBD1 (5 bases). Trimming removed 4 bases from V and 3 bases from J, with 18 bases in between. The V gene's germline CDR1 is MGHRA and CDR2 YSYEKL. This CDR3 comprises 16 residues. This CDR3 is CASSPRAAGTYTEAFF. CDR3 coding DNA: TGCGCCAGCAGCCCTAGGGCGGCGGGGACTTACACTGAAGCTTTCTTT.

Points on this clone: The same CDR3 arises from other DNA sequences in this sample as well. The rearrangement links TRBV7-9 to TRBJ2-7; D is unclear. The CDR3 totals 11 residues. V lost 4 bases and J 2 bases, leaving 3 bases between the germline ends. Germline lookup yields CDR1 SEHNR and CDR2 FQNEAQ (reference sequence). The CDR3 is CASSSAYEQYF. CDR3 coding DNA: TGTGCCAGCAGCTCAGCCTACGAGCAGTACTTC.